This T cell receptor beta chain was sequenced during a study of cytomegalovirus exposure and HLA in healthy donors. Study conclusions and caveats: A later analysis reported that several of the most significant clusters appeared to be linked to common viral pathogens, among them Epstein-Barr virus. CMV serostatus was the only immune exposure information that was available. HLA alleles showed associations with about 15,000 TCR beta sequences in a later analysis, at a 0.05 false discovery rate.

CDR3 length: 13 residues. CDR1 and CDR2 (germline): GTSNPN, SVGIG (reference sequence). V was shortened by 1 base and J by 13 bases, with 17 bases between the two germline ends. Of note for this clone: What it recognizes is unknown.

The PCR ran on 60 Vbeta and 13 Jbeta primers. TCRdb keeps only in-frame clones here, not all; method: immunoSEQ multiplex PCR. Of approximately 190,000 clones in the sample, around 84% were seen once. The TCR sequence derives from a woman younger than 35 in good health and CMV-seronegative. The chain uses TRBV30 and TRBJ2-1; maybe TRBD1 (5 bases). The specimen sequenced was PBMCs. The CDR3 protein is CAWSEWQGSPQFF. DNA for the CDR3: TGTGCCTGGAGTGAGTGGCAGGGAAGCCCTCAGTTCTTC.